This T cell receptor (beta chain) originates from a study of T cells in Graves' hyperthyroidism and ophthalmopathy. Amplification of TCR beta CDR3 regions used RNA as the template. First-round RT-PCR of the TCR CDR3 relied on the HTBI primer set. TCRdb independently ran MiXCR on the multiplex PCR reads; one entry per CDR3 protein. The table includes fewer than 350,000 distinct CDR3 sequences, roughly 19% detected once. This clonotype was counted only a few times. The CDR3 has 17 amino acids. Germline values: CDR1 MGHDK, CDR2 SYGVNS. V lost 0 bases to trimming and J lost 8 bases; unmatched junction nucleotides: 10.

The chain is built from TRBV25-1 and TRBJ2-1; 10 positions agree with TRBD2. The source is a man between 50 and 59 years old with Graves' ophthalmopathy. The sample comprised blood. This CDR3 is CASSEYSGRDARDEQFF. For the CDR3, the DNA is TGTGCCAGCAGTGAATACAGCGGGAGGGACGCTAGGGATGAGCAGTTCTTC.